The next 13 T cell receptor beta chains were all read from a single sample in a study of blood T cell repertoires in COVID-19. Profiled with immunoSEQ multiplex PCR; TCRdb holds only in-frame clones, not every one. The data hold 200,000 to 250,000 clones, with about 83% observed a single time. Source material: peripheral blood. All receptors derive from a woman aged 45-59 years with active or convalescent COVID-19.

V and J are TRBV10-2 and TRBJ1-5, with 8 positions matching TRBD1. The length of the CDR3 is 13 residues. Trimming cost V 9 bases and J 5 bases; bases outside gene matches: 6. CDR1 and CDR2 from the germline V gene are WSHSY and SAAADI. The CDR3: CASAKQGDQPQHF. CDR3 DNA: TGCGCCAGTGCCAAACAGGGGGATCAGCCCCAGCATTTT.

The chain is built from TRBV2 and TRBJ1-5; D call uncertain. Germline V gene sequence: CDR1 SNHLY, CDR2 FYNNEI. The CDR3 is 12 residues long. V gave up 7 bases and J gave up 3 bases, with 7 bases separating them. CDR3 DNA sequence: TGTGCCAGCACCGAGAACAATCAGCCCCAGCATTTT. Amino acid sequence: CASTENNQPQHF.

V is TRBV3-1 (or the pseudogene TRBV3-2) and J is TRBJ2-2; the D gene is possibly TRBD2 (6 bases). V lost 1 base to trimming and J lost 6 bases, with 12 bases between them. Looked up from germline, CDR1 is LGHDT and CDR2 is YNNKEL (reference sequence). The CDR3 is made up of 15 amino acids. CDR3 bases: TGTGCCAGCAGCCAAGGTGGACTATCGGCCGGGGAGCTGTTTTTT. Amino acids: CASSQGGLSAGELFF.

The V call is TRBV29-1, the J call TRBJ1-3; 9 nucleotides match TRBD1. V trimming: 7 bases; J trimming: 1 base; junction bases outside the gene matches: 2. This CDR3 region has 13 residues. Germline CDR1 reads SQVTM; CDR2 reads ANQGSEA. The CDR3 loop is CSAGTGSGNTIYF. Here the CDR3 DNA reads TGCAGCGCCGGGACAGGGTCTGGAAACACCATATATTTT.

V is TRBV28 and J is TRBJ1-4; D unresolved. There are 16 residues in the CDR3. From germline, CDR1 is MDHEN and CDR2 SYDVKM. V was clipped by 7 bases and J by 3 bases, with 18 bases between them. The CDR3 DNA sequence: TGTGCCAGCACTTCGAGAGGGAGGCGATCTAATGAAAAACTGTTTTTT. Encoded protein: CASTSRGRRSNEKLFF.

The CDR3 protein is CASSLGGPQETQYF. The CDR3 DNA sequence: TGCGCCAGCAGCTTGGGGGGGCCCCAAGAGACCCAGTACTTC. V gene TRBV5-1 combines with J gene TRBJ2-5, with D tentatively TRBD1 (6 bases). V lost 0 bases and J 1 base, leaving 7 bases between the germline ends. This CDR3 is built from 14 residues. Germline V gives CDR1 SGHRS, CDR2 YFSETQ.

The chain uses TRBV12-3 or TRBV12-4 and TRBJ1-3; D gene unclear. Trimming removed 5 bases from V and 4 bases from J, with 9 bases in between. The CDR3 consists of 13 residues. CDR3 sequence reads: CASSLIQGNTIYF. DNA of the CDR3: TGTGCCAGCAGTCTCATTCAGGGAAACACCATATATTTT.

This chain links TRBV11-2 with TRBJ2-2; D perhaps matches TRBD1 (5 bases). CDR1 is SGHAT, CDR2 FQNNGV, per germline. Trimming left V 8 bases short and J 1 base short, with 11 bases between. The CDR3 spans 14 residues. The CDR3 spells CASLRQQNTGELFF. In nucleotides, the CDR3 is TGTGCCAGCCTTCGACAGCAGAACACCGGGGAGCTGTTTTTT.

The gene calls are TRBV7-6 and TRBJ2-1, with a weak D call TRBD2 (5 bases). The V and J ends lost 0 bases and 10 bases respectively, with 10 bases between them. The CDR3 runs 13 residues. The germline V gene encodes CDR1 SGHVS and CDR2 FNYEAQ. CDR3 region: CASSLAQTREQFF. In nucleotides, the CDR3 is TGTGCCAGCAGCTTAGCCCAAACTAGGGAGCAGTTCTTC. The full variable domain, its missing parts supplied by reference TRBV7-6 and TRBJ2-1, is GAGVSQSPRYKVTKRGQDVALRCDPISGHVSLYWYRQALGQGPEFLTYFNYEAQQDKSGLPNDRFSAERPEGSISTLTIQRTEQRDSAMYRCASSLAQTREQFFGPGTRLTVL.

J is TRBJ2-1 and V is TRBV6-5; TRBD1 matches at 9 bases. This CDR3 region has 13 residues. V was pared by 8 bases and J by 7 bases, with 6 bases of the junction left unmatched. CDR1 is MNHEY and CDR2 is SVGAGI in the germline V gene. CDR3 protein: CASRGQGRNEQFF. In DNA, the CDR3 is TGTGCCAGCCGAGGACAGGGGAGGAATGAGCAGTTCTTC.

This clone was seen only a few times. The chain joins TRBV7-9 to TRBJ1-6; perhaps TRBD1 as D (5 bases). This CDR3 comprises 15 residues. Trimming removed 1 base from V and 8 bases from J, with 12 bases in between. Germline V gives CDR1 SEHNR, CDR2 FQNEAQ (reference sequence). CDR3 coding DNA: TGTGCCAGCAGCTTAGATCAGGGTGGGGATTCACCCCTCCACTTT. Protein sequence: CASSLDQGGDSPLHF.

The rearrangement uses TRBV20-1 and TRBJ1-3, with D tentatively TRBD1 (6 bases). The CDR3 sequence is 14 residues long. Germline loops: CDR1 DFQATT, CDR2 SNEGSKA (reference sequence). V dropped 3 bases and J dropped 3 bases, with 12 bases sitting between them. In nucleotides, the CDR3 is TGCAGTGCTAGTTCAATGACAGGTGGAAACACCATATATTTT. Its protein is CSASSMTGGNTIYF.

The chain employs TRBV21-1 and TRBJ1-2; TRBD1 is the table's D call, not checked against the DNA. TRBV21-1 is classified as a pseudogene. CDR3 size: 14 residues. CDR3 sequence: CASTTTGGYYGYTF. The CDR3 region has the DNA TGTGCCAGCACTACGACAGGCGGCTACTATGGCTACACCTTC.